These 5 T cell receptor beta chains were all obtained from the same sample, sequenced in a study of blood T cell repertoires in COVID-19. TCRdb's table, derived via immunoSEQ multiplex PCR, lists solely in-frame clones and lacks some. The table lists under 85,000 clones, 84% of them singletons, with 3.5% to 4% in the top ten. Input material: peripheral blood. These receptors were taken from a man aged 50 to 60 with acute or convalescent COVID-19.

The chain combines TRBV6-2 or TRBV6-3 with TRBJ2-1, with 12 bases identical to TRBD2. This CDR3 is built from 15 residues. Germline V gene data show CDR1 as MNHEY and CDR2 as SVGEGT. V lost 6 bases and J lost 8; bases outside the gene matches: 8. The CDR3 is CASSRLAGVGDEQFF. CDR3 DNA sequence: TGTGCCAGCAGCCGACTAGCGGGAGTCGGCGATGAGCAGTTCTTC.

The CDR3 sequence is CASSSSGTGNTDTQYF. The CDR3 DNA sequence: TGTGCCAGCAGCTCATCCGGGACAGGGAACACAGATACGCAGTATTTT. The chain couples TRBV5-6 to TRBJ2-3, with 9 bases matching TRBD1. The germline CDR1 and CDR2 sequences are SGHDT and YYEEEE. The ends lost 3 bases at V and 2 bases at J; junction bases unmatched: 7. There are 16 residues in the CDR3.

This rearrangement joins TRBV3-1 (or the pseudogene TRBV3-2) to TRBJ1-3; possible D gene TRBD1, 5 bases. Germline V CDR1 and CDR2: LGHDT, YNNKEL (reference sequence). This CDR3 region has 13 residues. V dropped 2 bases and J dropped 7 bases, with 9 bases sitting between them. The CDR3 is CASSQRGANTIYF. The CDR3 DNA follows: TGTGCCAGCAGCCAAAGGGGTGCGAACACCATATATTTT.

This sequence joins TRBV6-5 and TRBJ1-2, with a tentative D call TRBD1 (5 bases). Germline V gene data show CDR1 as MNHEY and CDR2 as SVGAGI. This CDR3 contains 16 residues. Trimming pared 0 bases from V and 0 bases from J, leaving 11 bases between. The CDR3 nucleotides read TGTGCCAGCAGTTACTCTTTCAGGGTAGCTAACTATGGCTACACCTTC. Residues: CASSYSFRVANYGYTF.

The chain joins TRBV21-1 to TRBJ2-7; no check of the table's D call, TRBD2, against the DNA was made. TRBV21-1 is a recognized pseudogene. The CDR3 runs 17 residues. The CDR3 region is CASSKGPQPARNYEQYF. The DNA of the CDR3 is TGTGCCAGCAGCAAGGGTCCCCAGCCAGCGAGGAACTACGAGCAGTACTTC.